A selection of T cell receptor beta chains follows, all from one sample in a study of blood T cell repertoires in COVID-19. Generated by immunoSEQ multiplex PCR, the TCRdb table keeps only in-frame clones and is missing some. The sample shows around 160,000 clones, 65% to 85% of them seen only once. The sequenced sample was PBMCs or T cells enriched from blood (not recorded which). These receptors were collected from a woman aged 55 to 70 who had recovered from COVID-19. CDR3s leave out the opening cysteine and the closing phenylalanine or tryptophan. The size field is filled for only some rows; it gives once, few, many or a size class.

size	V	J	CDR3
-	TRBV5-4	TRBJ1-2	ASSLVGQGIYGYT
-	TRBV5-4	TRBJ1-1	ASSRPGTGDPEAF
few	TRBV2	TRBJ2-2	AGSGGRELF
-	TRBV6-5	TRBJ2-7	ASSLWTPGQY
-	TRBV5-1	TRBJ2-3	ASGLAGGTDTQY
-	TRBV30	TRBJ2-5	AWKGSAETQY
-	TRBV6-5	TRBJ1-5	ASSYSTGTNQPQH
once	TRBV27	TRBJ1-1	ASSRNTGRNTEAF
-	TRBV19	TRBJ1-5	ASSNSNQPQH
-	TRBV25-1	TRBJ2-5	ASSDLGLQETQY
-	TRBV5-1	TRBJ1-2	ASSLTGGIFDYGYT
-	TRBV9	TRBJ2-3	ASSVISGGRDTQY
once	TRBV5-1	TRBJ1-1	ASSLAGGDTEAF
few	TRBV12-3/TRBV12-4	TRBJ1-2	ASARSDIYGYT
-	TRBV7-2	TRBJ1-3	ASSLRQGSGNTIY
-	TRBV5-5	TRBJ1-6	ASSPAVGGSYNSPLH
-	TRBV11-2	TRBJ2-1	ASSLWGKGQELYNEQF
-	TRBV7-9	TRBJ1-2	ASSPSGTGTYGYT
-	TRBV10-1	TRBJ2-1	ASRPAGGPYEQF
-	TRBV19	TRBJ2-2	ASSLVTGGTGELF
-	TRBV3-1/TRBV3-2	TRBJ2-4	ASSQGMRQLAKNIQY
-	TRBV12-5	TRBJ1-6	ASGLYGDSPLH
-	TRBV5-4	TRBJ2-1	ASSLESSGSPYNEQF
-	TRBV3-1/TRBV3-2	TRBJ2-3	ASSQGLAATDTQY
-	TRBV29-1	TRBJ2-7	SAAEGPYEQY
-	TRBV28	TRBJ2-7	ASSRLAGTHEQY
-	TRBV5-5	TRBJ1-4	ASSSGQPNEKLF
once	TRBV11-2	TRBJ2-1	ASSLVGGGSYNEQF
-	TRBV6-5	TRBJ2-1	ASSYSPGASDEQF
-	TRBV7-6	TRBJ2-1	ASSLGSSGPNEQF
-	TRBV7-9	TRBJ1-2	ASSLPGGLGYT
-	TRBV6-5	TRBJ2-3	ASSPGLHSTDTQY
-	TRBV5-1	TRBJ2-1	ASSPGLAGLDNEQF
-	TRBV27	TRBJ2-1	ASSLFLATYNEQF
-	TRBV6-5	TRBJ2-7	ASSYGTISYEQY
-	TRBV2	TRBJ2-1	ASSERGTSYNEQF
-	TRBV24-1	TRBJ2-1	ATIGTGGKSDEQF
-	TRBV28	TRBJ2-7	ASSFSTATYEQY
few	TRBV27	TRBJ1-1	ATLGGAGTEAF
-	TRBV30	TRBJ2-1	ACGTRDRFYNEQF
-	TRBV5-1	TRBJ1-1	ASSLAQGAGTEAF